This entry lists 21 T cell receptor beta chains sequenced from one sample in a study of radiation and T cells in renal cell carcinoma. Time point here: blood 2 weeks post-SBRT. Treatment reported: 15 Gy SBRT to primary tumor, nephrectomy 4 weeks later. The protocol was immunoSEQ multiplex PCR, while the TCRdb copy is restricted to in-frame clones and leaves out a portion. Found here are about 120,000 clones, about 81% of them singletons; the top ten hold 1.9%. Sequenced here: blood, sampled from a patient whose treatment included radiotherapy and nephrectomy. These receptors were obtained from a woman aged 60-70 years with renal cell carcinoma.

The V and J genes are TRBV10-3 and TRBJ1-4, with D perhaps matching TRBD1 (6 bases). The CDR3 is made up of 13 amino acids. Germline CDR1 reads ENHRY; CDR2 reads SYGVKD. V dropped 6 bases and J dropped 6 bases, with 11 bases sitting between them. The chain's CDR3 is CAIRPGVDEKLFF. CDR3 nucleotides: TGTGCCATCAGGCCAGGGGTGGATGAAAAACTGTTTTTT.

V gene TRBV11-2 combines with J gene TRBJ2-7, with D unresolved. V lost 6 bases and J 3 bases, leaving 3 bases between the germline ends. CDR3 length: 10 residues. The germline V gene has CDR1 SGHAT and CDR2 FQNNGV. The CDR3 reads CASSIYEQYF. CDR3 bases: TGTGCCAGCAGTATCTACGAGCAGTACTTC.

This clone was counted only a few times. This CDR3 reads CASRAWAYEQYF. CDR3 nucleotides: TGTGCCAGCAGAGCCTGGGCCTACGAGCAGTACTTC. V gene TRBV2 combines with J gene TRBJ2-7; D gene unclear. CDR1 is SNHLY and CDR2 is FYNNEI in the germline V gene. V was pared by 6 bases and J by 2 bases, with 8 bases between. The CDR3 is 12 amino acids.

The gene calls are TRBV29-1 and TRBJ2-1; TRBD2 aligns across 14 bases. J gave up 6 bases and V 8 bases, and 3 bases lay outside the gene matches. Looked up from germline, CDR1 is SQVTM and CDR2 is ANQGSEA. This CDR3 contains 13 residues. In nucleotides, the CDR3 is TGCAGCAGCGGGACTAGCGGGAGCAATGAGCAGTTCTTC. It is translated as CSSGTSGSNEQFF.

The chain is built from TRBV7-3 and TRBJ1-1; TRBD1 aligns across 9 bases. CDR1 is SGHTA and CDR2 is FQGTGA in the germline V gene. This CDR3 has 15 amino acids. The V and J ends lost 5 bases and 1 base, in that order; junction bases with no gene match: 5. The CDR3 region is CASSVTGQGNTEAFF. The DNA for the CDR3 is TGTGCCAGCAGCGTGACGGGACAGGGGAACACTGAAGCTTTCTTT.

V usage is TRBV7-3 and J usage is TRBJ2-1; TRBD2 matches at 9 bases. The CDR3 totals 20 residues. J was trimmed by 2 bases and V by 1 base; bases with no gene match: 15. Germline V CDR1 and CDR2: SGHTA, FQGTGA. This chain's CDR3 is CASSLNPLLLRGGAYNEQFF. CDR3 DNA sequence: TGTGCCAGCAGCTTAAACCCTCTCCTACTTCGCGGGGGGGCCTACAATGAGCAGTTCTTC.

The rearrangement uses TRBV5-4 and TRBJ2-7, with 7 bases lining up with TRBD1. Germline assignment: CDR1 SGHNT and CDR2 YYREEE (reference sequence). The trim removed 3 bases at V and 3 bases at J, leaving 9 bases unmatched. The CDR3 loop spans 15 amino acids. The CDR3 region has the DNA TGTGCCAGCAGCTCGGCTGACGGGACAGACTACGAGCAGTACTTC. Translating gives CASSSADGTDYEQYF.

The V gene is TRBV19, the J gene TRBJ2-4; tentatively, D is TRBD2 (7 bases). The V and J ends lost 1 base and 7 bases respectively, with 17 bases between them. Germline V CDR1 and CDR2: LNHDA, SQIVND (reference sequence). The CDR3 runs 16 residues. CDR3 residues: CASSIGEAGGANIQYF. CDR3 DNA sequence: TGTGCCAGTAGTATAGGAGAAGCTGGGGGGGCGAACATTCAGTACTTC.

The J gene is TRBJ2-7, the V gene TRBV13; D is unclear. The ends were cut back, 1 base at V and 2 bases at J, with 9 bases in the middle. Germline lookup yields CDR1 PRHDT and CDR2 FYEKMQ (reference sequence). The CDR3 sequence is 14 residues long. Written as DNA, the CDR3 is TGTGCCAGCAGCTTAGAGAGGCACCCCTACGAGCAGTACTTC. This gives the protein CASSLERHPYEQYF.

The sample holds a few counts of this clone. CDR3 DNA sequence: TGCGCCAGCAGCCTAAGGGAGGGCTCTAATGAAAAACTGTTTTTT. Its translation is CASSLREGSNEKLFF. V and J are TRBV4-1 and TRBJ1-4; D gene ambiguous. This CDR3 spans 15 amino acids. V gave up 4 bases and J gave up 3 bases, with 12 bases separating them. The germline gives CDR1 MGHRA, CDR2 YSYEKL.

This chain joins TRBV4-2 and TRBJ2-1, with 8 nucleotides matching TRBD2. The CDR3 contains 15 residues. V lost 1 base, J lost 4 bases, and 3 bases stayed unmatched. The germline V gene has CDR1 LGHNA and CDR2 YNFKEQ. CDR3 region: CASSQGTSGYNEQFF. CDR3 bases: TGTGCCAGCAGCCAAGGCACTAGCGGATACAATGAGCAGTTCTTC.

This clone appeared a single time. The chain is built from TRBV15 and TRBJ2-1, with no clear D. Germline V gene sequence: CDR1 LNHNV, CDR2 YYDKDF (reference sequence). CDR3 length: 15 amino acids. Trimming cost V 1 base and J 4 bases, with 11 bases left between them. The CDR3 is CATSRAGLRYNEQFF. CDR3 bases: TGTGCCACCAGCAGAGCCGGTCTTCGGTACAATGAGCAGTTCTTC.

This clone was seen more than once but under ten times. The gene calls are TRBV9 and TRBJ1-6; D not resolved. Looked up from germline, CDR1 is SGDLS and CDR2 is YYNGEE. The CDR3 loop spans 13 amino acids. V gave up 0 bases and J gave up 9 bases, with 7 bases separating them. CDR3: CASSVGTASPLHF. The CDR3 nucleotides read TGTGCCAGCAGCGTAGGGACCGCTTCACCCCTCCACTTT.

The genes are TRBV6-6 and TRBJ2-5, with 12 bases lining up with TRBD2. V gave up 2 bases and J gave up 7 bases; unmatched junction bases: 8. CDR1 is MNHNY and CDR2 is SVGAGI in the germline V gene (reference sequence). This CDR3 is built from 16 residues. CDR3 nucleotides: TGTGCCAGCAGTTACGGATCCTGGGGACTAGCGGGGACCCAGTACTTC. Translation: CASSYGSWGLAGTQYF.

This rearrangement joins TRBV25-1 to TRBJ1-1, with 8 bases lining up with TRBD1. With 5 bases clipped from V and 7 bases from J, the junction kept 3 bases outside the gene matches. Germline CDR1 and CDR2: MGHDK and SYGVNS. CDR3 length equals 12 residues. The CDR3 here is CASSWTGNEAFF. Written as DNA, the CDR3 is TGTGCCAGCAGTTGGACAGGGAATGAAGCTTTCTTT.

CDR3 nucleotide sequence: TGTGCCAGCAGTTTATTGTCTCACAATCAGCCCCAGCATTTT. Its protein product is CASSLLSHNQPQHF. This rearrangement joins TRBV28 to TRBJ1-5; unclear D gene. V shed 1 base and J shed 3 bases, with 7 bases lying between them. CDR3 length equals 14 residues. Germline V gene data show CDR1 as MDHEN and CDR2 as SYDVKM. Drawing the rest from reference TRBV28 and TRBJ1-5, the complete variable domain is DVKVTQSSRYLVKRTGEKVFLECVQDMDHENMFWYRQDPGLGLRLIYFSYDVKMKEKGDIPEGYSVSREKKERFSLILESASTNQTSMYLCASSLLSHNQPQHFGDGTRLSIL.

The V call is TRBV6-6, the J call TRBJ2-7, with TRBD1 matching 7 bases. The CDR3 runs to 15 residues. The V segment lost 1 base and the J segment 0 bases; nucleotides outside the gene matches: 3. Germline lookup yields CDR1 MNHNY and CDR2 SVGAGI (reference sequence). CDR3 residues: CASSYWGTVSYEQYF. In DNA, the CDR3 is TGTGCCAGCAGTTACTGGGGGACAGTCTCCTACGAGCAGTACTTC.

This clone was counted only a few times. The chain combines TRBV19 with TRBJ1-1, with a weak D call TRBD1 (5 bases). Looked up from germline, CDR1 is LNHDA and CDR2 is SQIVND (reference sequence). V was pared by 7 bases and J by 5 bases, with 17 bases between. The CDR3 has 14 residues. The CDR3 DNA sequence: TGTGCCAGTACCGTCCGCGGGGGGAATACTGAAGCTTTCTTT. This codes for CASTVRGGNTEAFF.

The chain recombines TRBV2 with TRBJ1-5; perhaps TRBD1 as D (5 bases). In germline, CDR1 is SNHLY, CDR2 FYNNEI. The V end was cut by 7 bases, the J end by 7 bases, with 11 bases between. CDR3 length equals 12 residues. CDR3 sequence (DNA): TGTGCCAGCACCTGGGGGGGGCAGCCCCAGCATTTT. Its translation: CASTWGGQPQHF.

J is TRBJ1-1 and V is TRBV9; D gene unclear. This CDR3 spans 13 amino acids. CDR1 SGDLS and CDR2 YYNGEE come from the germline V gene. The V end was cut by 2 bases, the J end by 1 base, with 6 bases between. CDR3 in DNA: TGTGCCAGCAGCGTCTCAACGAACACTGAAGCTTTCTTT. This gives the protein CASSVSTNTEAFF.

This rearrangement joins TRBV28 to TRBJ1-2; D unclear. This CDR3 comprises 14 residues. Trimming pared 2 bases from V and 2 bases from J, leaving 9 bases between. Germline loops: CDR1 MDHEN, CDR2 SYDVKM. CDR3 protein: CASSLPGTNYGYTF. CDR3 nucleotide sequence: TGTGCCAGCAGTTTACCGGGCACGAACTATGGCTACACCTTC.